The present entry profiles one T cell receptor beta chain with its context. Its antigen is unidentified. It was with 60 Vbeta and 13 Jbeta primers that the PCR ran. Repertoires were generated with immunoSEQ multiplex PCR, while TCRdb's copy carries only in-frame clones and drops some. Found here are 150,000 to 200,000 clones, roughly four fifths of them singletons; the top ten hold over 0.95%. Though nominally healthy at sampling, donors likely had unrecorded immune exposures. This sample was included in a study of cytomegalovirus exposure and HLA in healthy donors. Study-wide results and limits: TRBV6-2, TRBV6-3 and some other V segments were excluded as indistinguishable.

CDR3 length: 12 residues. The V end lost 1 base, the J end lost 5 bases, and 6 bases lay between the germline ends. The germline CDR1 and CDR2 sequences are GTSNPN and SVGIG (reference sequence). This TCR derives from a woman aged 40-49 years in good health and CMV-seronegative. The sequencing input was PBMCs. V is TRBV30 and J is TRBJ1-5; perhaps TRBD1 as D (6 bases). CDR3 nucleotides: TGTGCCTGGAGTGACAGGGATCAGCCCCAGCATTTT. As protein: CAWSDRDQPQHF.